This TCR beta chain derives from a study of STAT3 mutations in large granular lymphocyte leukemia. Study summary: Among longitudinally sequenced T-LGLL patients, roughly half had canonical activating STAT3 mutations detected.

This CDR3 contains 17 residues. Germline lookup yields CDR1 MDHEN and CDR2 SYDVKM. The V and J ends lost 2 bases and 7 bases respectively, with 18 bases between them. Study results and caveats: At least one immunodominant TCR beta clonotype appeared in every T-cell large granular lymphocyte leukemia patient. TCR clonotype switching after therapy occurred in about 30% of the 18 patients.

A note on this clone: Its antigen is not identified.

Each sample's TCRbeta library yielded on average roughly 41,000 productive templates. Some clones are missing from TCRdb's copy, which holds only in-frame ones; the method was immunoSEQ multiplex PCR. The sample consists of almost 25,000 clones, 94% of them appearing once. The source material was peripheral blood mononuclear cells. The receptor was derived from a man aged 40-50 years with T-cell large granular lymphocyte leukemia. Some clones in this sample may be carry-over from other donors' samples. The rearrangement uses TRBV28 and TRBJ1-6, with D hard to call. The CDR3 reads CASSLTSKRVRNSPLHF. CDR3 DNA: TGTGCCAGCAGTTTAACGAGTAAAAGGGTGAGAAATTCACCCCTCCACTTT.